This T cell receptor beta chain came from a study of T cell repertoires in cytomegalovirus infection. Study in general: CMV epitopes in the study were HLA-C-restricted (recently identified) and HLA-B-restricted (well studied). General observations from the study: Clonotypes of TCR beta that were HLA-C-restricted and CMV-specific dominated the ex vivo response.

For this clonotype: Its specificity is not known.

One entry per CDR3 protein, called by TCRdb with MiXCR from the reads. The table records approximately 310,000 distinct CDR3 sequences, roughly 25% of them present only once. This CDR3 is 17 amino acids long. CDR1 is MNHNS, CDR2 SASEGT, per germline. Trimming took 10 bases from V and 5 from J; bases not matched to a gene: 20. This TCR derives from a human donor in good health (CMV status not recorded). Some clones in this sample may be carry-over from other donors' samples. V and J are TRBV6-1 and TRBJ2-5, with TRBD2 matching over 9 bases. The sequenced sample was cultured PBMCs, obtained from culture after CMV antigen stimulation. The CDR3 reads CATMRPSGIRSMETQYF. CDR3 bases: TGTGCCACGATGAGGCCTAGCGGGATTCGATCTATGGAGACCCAGTACTTC.